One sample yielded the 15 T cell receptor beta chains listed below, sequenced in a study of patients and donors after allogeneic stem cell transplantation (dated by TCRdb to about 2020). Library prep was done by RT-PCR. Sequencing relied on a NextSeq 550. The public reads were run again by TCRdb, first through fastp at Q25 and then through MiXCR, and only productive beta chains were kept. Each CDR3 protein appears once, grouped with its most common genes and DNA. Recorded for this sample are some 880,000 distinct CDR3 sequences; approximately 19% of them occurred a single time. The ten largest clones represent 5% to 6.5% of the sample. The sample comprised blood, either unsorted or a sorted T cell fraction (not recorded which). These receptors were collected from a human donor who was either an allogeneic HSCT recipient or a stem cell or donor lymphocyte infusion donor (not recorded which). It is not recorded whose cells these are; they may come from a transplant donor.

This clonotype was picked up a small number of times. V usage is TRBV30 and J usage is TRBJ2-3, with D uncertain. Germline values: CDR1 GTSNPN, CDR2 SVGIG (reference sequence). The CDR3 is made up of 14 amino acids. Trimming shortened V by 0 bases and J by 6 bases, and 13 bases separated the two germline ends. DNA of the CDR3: TGTGCCTGGAGTGTAGGCCGACCCGGGGATACGCAGTATTTT. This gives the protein CAWSVGRPGDTQYF.

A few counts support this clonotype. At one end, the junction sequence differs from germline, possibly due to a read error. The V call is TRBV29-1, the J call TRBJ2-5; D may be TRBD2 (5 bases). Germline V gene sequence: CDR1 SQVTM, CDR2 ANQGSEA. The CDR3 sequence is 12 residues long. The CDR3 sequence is CSVPEGVSTQYF. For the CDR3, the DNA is TGTAGCGTCCCCGAGGGCGTATCTACCCAGTACTTC.

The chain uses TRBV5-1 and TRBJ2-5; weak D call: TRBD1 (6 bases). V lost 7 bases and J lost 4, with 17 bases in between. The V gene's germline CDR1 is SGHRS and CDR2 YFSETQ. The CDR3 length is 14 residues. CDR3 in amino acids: CASAVGQGPETQYF. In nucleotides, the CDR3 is TGCGCCAGCGCCGTCGGGCAGGGGCCAGAGACCCAGTACTTC.

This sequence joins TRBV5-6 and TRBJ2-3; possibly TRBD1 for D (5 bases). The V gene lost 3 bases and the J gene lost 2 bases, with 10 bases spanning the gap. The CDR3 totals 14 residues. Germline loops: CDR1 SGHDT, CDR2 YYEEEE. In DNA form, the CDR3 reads TGTGCCAGCAGCTACAGGAGAACCACAGATACGCAGTATTTT. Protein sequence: CASSYRRTTDTQYF.

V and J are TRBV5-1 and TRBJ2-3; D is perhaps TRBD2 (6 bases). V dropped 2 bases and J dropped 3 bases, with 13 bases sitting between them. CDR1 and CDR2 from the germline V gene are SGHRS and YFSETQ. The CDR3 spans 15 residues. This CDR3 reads CASSLPREDTDTQYF. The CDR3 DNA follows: TGCGCCAGCAGCTTACCGCGGGAAGATACAGATACGCAGTATTTT.

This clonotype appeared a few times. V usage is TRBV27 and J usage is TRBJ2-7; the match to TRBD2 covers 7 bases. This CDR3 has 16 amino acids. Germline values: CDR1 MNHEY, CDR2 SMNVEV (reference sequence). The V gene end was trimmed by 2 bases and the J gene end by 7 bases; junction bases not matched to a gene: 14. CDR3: CASSLSWGLPLREQYF. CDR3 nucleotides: TGTGCCAGCAGTTTAAGCTGGGGACTACCTCTTCGGGAGCAGTACTTC.

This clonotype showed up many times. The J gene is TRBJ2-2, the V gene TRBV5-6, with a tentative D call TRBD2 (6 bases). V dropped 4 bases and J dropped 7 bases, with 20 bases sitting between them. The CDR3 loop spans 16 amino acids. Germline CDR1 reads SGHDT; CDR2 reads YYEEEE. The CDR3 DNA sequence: TGTGCCAGCAGCCAGAGGAGGGGCCTCAGGAACGGGGAGCTGTTTTTT. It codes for CASSQRRGLRNGELFF.

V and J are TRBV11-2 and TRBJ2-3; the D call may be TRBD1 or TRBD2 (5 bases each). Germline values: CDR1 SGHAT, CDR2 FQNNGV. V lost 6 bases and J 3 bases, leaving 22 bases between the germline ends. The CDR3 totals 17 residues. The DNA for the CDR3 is TGTGCCAGCAGATTAAGATGGGGGAATCAAGAAACAGATACGCAGTATTTT. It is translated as CASRLRWGNQETDTQYF.

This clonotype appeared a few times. CDR3 in amino acids: CASRKGIGTEAFF. The CDR3, as DNA: TGTGCCAGCAGAAAAGGGATTGGCACTGAAGCTTTCTTT. The chain recombines TRBV12-3 or TRBV12-4 with TRBJ1-1; D not certain. Trimming pared 6 bases from V and 4 bases from J, leaving 12 bases between. CDR3 length: 13 amino acids.

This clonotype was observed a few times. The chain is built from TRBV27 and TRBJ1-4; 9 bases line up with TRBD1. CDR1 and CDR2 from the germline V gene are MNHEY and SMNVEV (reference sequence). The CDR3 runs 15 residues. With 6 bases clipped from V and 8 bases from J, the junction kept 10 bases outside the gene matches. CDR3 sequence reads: CASSRTGTGQEKLFF. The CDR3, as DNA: TGTGCCAGCAGCCGCACCGGGACAGGGCAAGAAAAACTGTTTTTT.

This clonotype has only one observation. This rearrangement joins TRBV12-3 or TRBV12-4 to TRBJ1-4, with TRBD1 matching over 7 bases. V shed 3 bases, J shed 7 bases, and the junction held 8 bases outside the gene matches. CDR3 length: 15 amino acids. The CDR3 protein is CASSLGAGGREKLFF. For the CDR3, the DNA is TGTGCCAGCAGTTTGGGTGCAGGGGGGCGTGAAAAACTGTTTTTT.

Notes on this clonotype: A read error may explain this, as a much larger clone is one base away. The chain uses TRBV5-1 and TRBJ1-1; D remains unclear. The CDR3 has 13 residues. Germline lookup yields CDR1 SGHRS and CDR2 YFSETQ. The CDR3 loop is CASSLGSQTDAFF. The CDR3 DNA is TGCGCCAGCAGCTTAGGGTCCCAAACTGATGCTTTCTTT.

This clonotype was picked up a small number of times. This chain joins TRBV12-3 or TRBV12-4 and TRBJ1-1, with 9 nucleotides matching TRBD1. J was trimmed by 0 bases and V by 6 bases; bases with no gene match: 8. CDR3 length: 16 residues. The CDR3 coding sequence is TGTGCCAGCAGGCGAACAGGGGGCGGTATGAACACTGAAGCTTTCTTT. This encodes CASRRTGGGMNTEAFF.

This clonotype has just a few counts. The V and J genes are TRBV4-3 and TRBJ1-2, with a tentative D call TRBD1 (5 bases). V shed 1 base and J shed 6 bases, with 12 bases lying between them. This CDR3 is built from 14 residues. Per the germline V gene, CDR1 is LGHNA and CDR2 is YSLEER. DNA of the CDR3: TGCGCCAGCAGCCAAGGGTGGGAGGGGCATGGCTACACCTTC. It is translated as CASSQGWEGHGYTF.

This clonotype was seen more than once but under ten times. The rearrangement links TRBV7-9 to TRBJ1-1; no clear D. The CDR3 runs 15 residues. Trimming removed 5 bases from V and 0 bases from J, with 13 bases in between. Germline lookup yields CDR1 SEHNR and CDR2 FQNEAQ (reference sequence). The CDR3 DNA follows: TGTGCCAGCAGCCCTCAGCGGCGGGTGAACACTGAAGCTTTCTTT. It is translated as CASSPQRRVNTEAFF.